This is a list of T cell receptor beta chains from one sample in a study of shared clonotypes between healthy human individuals. Using immunoSEQ multiplex PCR, the repertoire was profiled, and TCRdb retains in-frame clones only, with some absent. The sample includes some 630,000 clones, about 95% of them seen just once. The material sequenced was naive CD8+ T cells sorted from blood. Receptor source: a woman under 40 in good health. The CDR3 runs from the conserved cysteine through the conserved F or W. The D gene is left open where the match is weak. Only part of the rows carry a size: once, few, many, or a class if the clone is expanded.

V gene	J gene	D gene	clone size	CDR3 protein	CDR3 DNA
TRBV27	TRBJ2-5	NA	NA	CASSFSAGQETQYF	TGTGCCAGCAGTTTCTCGGCGGGACAAGAGACCCAGTACTTC
TRBV28	TRBJ2-7	NA	NA	CASSADKDNYEQYF	TGTGCCAGCAGCGCCGACAAAGACAACTACGAGCAGTACTTC
TRBV29-1	TRBJ2-1	NA	NA	CSGVGERAYNEQFF	TGCAGCGGGGTGGGGGAGCGCGCCTACAATGAGCAGTTCTTC
TRBV7-8	TRBJ2-2	TRBD2	NA	CASSDPGHLLAGGSGELFF	TGTGCCAGCAGCGACCCGGGACATTTACTAGCGGGGGGTTCCGGGGAGCTGTTTTTT
TRBV28	TRBJ1-4	NA	NA	CASSLWGEKLFF	TGTGCCAGCAGTTTATGGGGTGAAAAACTGTTTTTT
TRBV6-1	TRBJ2-2	NA	NA	CASSASRGGASTGELFF	TGTGCCAGCAGTGCCTCCAGGGGGGGGGCGAGCACCGGGGAGCTGTTTTTT
TRBV6-5	TRBJ2-7	NA	once	CASSYSHSYEQYF	TGTGCCAGCAGTTACTCCCACAGCTACGAGCAGTACTTC
TRBV4-2	TRBJ2-5	TRBD2	NA	CASSQIAGGVGETQYF	TGTGCCAGCAGCCAAATCGCGGGGGGGGTTGGAGAGACCCAGTACTTC
TRBV5-6	TRBJ2-5	NA	NA	CASSLVRPETQYF	TGTGCCAGCAGCTTGGTCAGGCCAGAGACCCAGTACTTC
TRBV7-9	TRBJ1-1	NA	few	CASSSPRAAEAFF	TGTGCCAGCAGCTCCCCCAGGGCCGCTGAAGCTTTCTTT
TRBV6-1	TRBJ1-1	NA	NA	CASTGLNTEAFF	TGTGCCAGCACAGGACTGAACACTGAAGCTTTCTTT
TRBV7-9	TRBJ2-7	TRBD1	NA	CASSSGTGREQYF	TGTGCCAGCAGCTCCGGGACAGGGCGCGAGCAGTACTTC
TRBV27	TRBJ2-5	TRBD1	NA	CASSLSPGTAQETQYF	TGTGCCAGCAGTTTATCGCCGGGGACAGCCCAAGAGACCCAGTACTTC
TRBV19	TRBJ2-7	TRBD2	NA	CASSMASGEPYEQYF	TGTGCCAGTAGTATGGCTAGCGGCGAACCCTACGAGCAGTACTTC
TRBV2	TRBJ2-7	TRBD1	NA	CASRVGGQGHEQYF	TGTGCCAGCAGGGTAGGTGGACAGGGCCACGAGCAGTACTTC
TRBV4-1	TRBJ2-1	NA	few	CASSPANGITGGNEQFF	TGCGCCAGCAGCCCGGCCAACGGGATCACCGGGGGCAATGAGCAGTTCTTC
TRBV7-6	TRBJ2-1	TRBD2	NA	CASSPGLAETNEQFF	TGTGCCAGCAGCCCCGGGCTAGCGGAAACCAATGAGCAGTTCTTC
TRBV25-1	TRBJ1-5	NA	NA	CASSAGTDDQPQHF	TGTGCCAGCAGTGCGGGCACAGACGATCAGCCCCAGCATTTT
TRBV27	TRBJ2-7	NA	few	CASSSYEQYF	TGTGCCAGCAGTTCCTACGAGCAGTACTTC
TRBV27	TRBJ2-3	TRBD2	NA	CASSLLASGRDTQYF	TGTGCCAGCAGTTTACTTGCTAGCGGGAGGGATACGCAGTATTTT